These 27 T cell receptor beta chains originate from one sample sequenced in a study of CD8+CD57+ T cells in acquired aplastic anemia. In patients chosen for sequencing, flow cytometry had shown CD8+CD57+ cell expansion. TCR beta VDJ and CDR3 profiles were obtained from a genomic DNA template. TCRdb reprocessed the reads with MiXCR, giving one entry per CDR3 protein. The sample yields around 500,000 distinct CDR3 sequences, around 32% seen once. The sequenced sample consisted of sorted CD4+, CD8+, or CD8+CD57+ T cells (not recorded which) from PBMCs. The source is a human donor with aplastic anemia.

This clonotype was detected only once. The chain recombines TRBV6-1 with TRBJ2-3; perhaps TRBD2 as D (5 bases). Germline-derived CDR1 and CDR2 are MNHNS and SASEGT. Trimming stripped 0 bases from V and 0 bases from J, with 10 bases between. This CDR3 region has 16 residues. The CDR3: CASSEAGGRSTDTQYF. The CDR3 DNA is TGTGCCAGCAGTGAAGCGGGTGGGAGAAGCACAGATACGCAGTATTTT.

This clonotype was seen more than once but under ten times. Possible read error: a much larger clone is one base away. The chain has TRBV10-3 and TRBJ2-7, with 7 nucleotides matching TRBD1. Per germline, CDR1 ENHRY and CDR2 SYGVKD. V lost 7 bases and J lost 7; bases outside the gene matches: 10. This CDR3 is built from 13 residues. The CDR3 DNA sequence: TGTGCCATCACTGGGGACAGCCGCTATGAGCAGTACTTC. Translating gives CAITGDSRYEQYF.

The table lists this clonotype with many counts. The chain carries TRBV4-1 and TRBJ1-2; 8 nucleotides align to TRBD1. Germline assignment: CDR1 MGHRA and CDR2 YSYEKL. The CDR3 loop spans 15 amino acids. Trimming cost V 3 bases and J 6 bases; bases outside gene matches: 9. CDR3 protein: CASSHPGQVRNGYTF. For the CDR3, the DNA is TGCGCCAGCAGCCACCCGGGACAGGTACGGAATGGCTACACCTTC.

In its sample, this clonotype was seen many times. The V call is TRBV7-9, the J call TRBJ2-5; D call uncertain. Germline V gene lookup returns CDR1 SEHNR and CDR2 FQNEAQ (reference sequence). V lost 0 bases and J lost 3, with 8 bases in between. This CDR3 spans 14 amino acids. The CDR3 loop reads CASSLAVQEETQYF. The CDR3 DNA reads TGTGCCAGCAGCTTAGCGGTGCAGGAAGAGACCCAGTACTTC.

With regard to this clonotype: This CDR3 fails to terminate in the conserved phenylalanine or tryptophan, so it likely reflects a read error. The chain combines TRBV7-8 with TRBJ1-1; no definite D call. V lost 2 bases, J lost 2 bases, and 15 bases lay in between. Per the germline V gene, CDR1 is SGHVS and CDR2 is FQNEAQ. The CDR3 is 16 amino acids. In nucleotides, the CDR3 is TGTGCCAGCAGCTTAATTTCGTCGGCAATCAACACTGAAGCTTTCCTT. Amino acid sequence: CASSLISSAINTEAFL.

This clonotype was seen at least ten times. The chain has TRBV29-1 and TRBJ1-1; a weak D match, TRBD1 (5 bases). This CDR3 is 12 amino acids long. V dropped 3 bases and J dropped 5 bases, with 10 bases sitting between them. Germline CDR1 SQVTM, CDR2 ANQGSEA. The CDR3 is CSVEIWGTEAFF. In nucleotides, the CDR3 is TGCAGCGTTGAGATCTGGGGGACTGAAGCTTTCTTT.

A few counts support this clonotype. The CDR3 sequence is CASSLMANTEAFF. The CDR3 region has the DNA TGTGCCAGCAGTTTAATGGCGAACACTGAAGCTTTCTTT. This chain links TRBV12-3 or TRBV12-4 with TRBJ1-1; no definite D call. Trimming took 2 bases from V and 1 from J, leaving 5 bases between them. The CDR3 spans 13 residues.

This chain uses TRBV6-1 with TRBJ2-7; 7 bases are a match to TRBD1. CDR3 size: 15 residues. Per germline, CDR1 MNHNS and CDR2 SASEGT. V was pared by 5 bases and J by 3 bases, with 10 bases of the junction left unmatched. The CDR3 is CASSPGQSTIYEQYF. The CDR3 coding sequence is TGTGCCAGCAGTCCGGGACAGTCAACGATCTACGAGCAGTACTTC.

This sequence joins TRBV14 and TRBJ1-1; no clear D. V dropped 2 bases and J dropped 5 bases, with 18 bases sitting between them. The CDR3 has 16 residues. Per the germline V gene, CDR1 is SGHDN and CDR2 is FVKESK. Here the CDR3 reads CASSQSRANLGTEAFF. In DNA, the CDR3 is TGTGCCAGCAGCCAATCTCGTGCGAACCTGGGGACTGAAGCTTTCTTT.

This clonotype was recorded many times. The chain uses TRBV19 and TRBJ2-7; D is possibly TRBD1 or TRBD2 (5 bases each). Germline CDR1 is LNHDA and CDR2 is SQIVND (reference sequence). Trimming removed 5 bases at V and 3 bases at J, with 14 bases between. CDR3 length: 14 residues. DNA of the CDR3: TGTGCCAGTAGTTTTCGGGACGGTAACTACGAGCAGTACTTC. It is translated as CASSFRDGNYEQYF.

This chain joins TRBV7-3 and TRBJ2-1, with no clear D. Germline V CDR1 and CDR2: SGHTA, FQGTGA. Deletions cut 4 bases from V and 5 bases from J, with 15 bases between. The CDR3 length is 15 residues. The CDR3 sequence: CASSSLVRLNNEQFF. The DNA for the CDR3 is TGTGCCAGCAGCTCCCTCGTTAGGTTAAACAATGAGCAGTTCTTC.

This clonotype was seen only a few times. With a much larger clone just one base away, this may be a read error. The rearrangement links TRBV29-1 to TRBJ2-1; 9 bases are a match to TRBD1. This CDR3 is 13 amino acids long. Germline trimming cut 7 bases from V and 8 bases from J; bases unmatched to any gene: 9. From germline, CDR1 is SQVTM and CDR2 ANQGSEA. The CDR3 here is CSGTGTGTDEQFF. DNA of the CDR3: TGCAGCGGGACCGGGACAGGGACCGATGAGCAGTTCTTC.

The V gene is TRBV5-4, the J gene TRBJ2-7, with TRBD1 identical over 11 bases. The CDR3 runs 14 residues. Germline V CDR1 and CDR2: SGHNT, YYREEE (reference sequence). V shed 0 bases, J shed 5 bases, and the junction held 1 base outside the gene matches. In nucleotides, the CDR3 is TGTGCCAGCAGCTTGGGGACAGGGGGCGACGAGCAGTACTTC. Encoded protein: CASSLGTGGDEQYF.

The CDR3 reads CASSADRGPSTEAFF. Written as DNA, the CDR3 is TGTGCCAGCAGCGCGGACAGGGGGCCTAGTACTGAAGCTTTCTTT. V is TRBV13 and J is TRBJ1-1; 11 bases align to TRBD1. Germline lookup yields CDR1 PRHDT and CDR2 FYEKMQ (reference sequence). This CDR3 contains 15 residues. Trimming cost V 5 bases and J 5 bases; bases outside gene matches: 7.

This clonotype occurred many times. The gene calls are TRBV24-1 and TRBJ1-1; D possibly corresponds to TRBD1 (6 bases). The CDR3 totals 14 residues. The ends were cut back, 0 bases at V and 4 bases at J, with 8 bases in the middle. Germline CDR1 is KGHDR and CDR2 is SFDVKD. In DNA form, the CDR3 reads TGTGCCACCAGTGATTTGCACAGGGCCACTGAAGCTTTCTTT. Its translation is CATSDLHRATEAFF.

This clonotype was observed many times. V is TRBV19 and J is TRBJ1-2; 8 bases align to TRBD1. The V gene end was trimmed by 5 bases and the J gene end by 5 bases; junction bases not matched to a gene: 7. This CDR3 region has 14 residues. Germline values: CDR1 LNHDA, CDR2 SQIVND (reference sequence). The DNA of the CDR3 is TGTGCCAGTAGTGCGACAGGGGCAAGATATGGCTACACCTTC. Its translation is CASSATGARYGYTF.

The chain couples TRBV19 to TRBJ1-2; D gene ambiguous. Germline CDR1 and CDR2: LNHDA and SQIVND (reference sequence). The CDR3 spans 12 residues. The ends were cut back, 5 bases at V and 5 bases at J, with 9 bases in the middle. CDR3 coding DNA: TGTGCCAGTAGTTATATGGGGTATGGCTACACCTTC. Encoded protein: CASSYMGYGYTF. The full variable domain, in which reference TRBV19 and TRBJ1-2 provide the parts outside the CDR3, is DGGITQSPKYLFRKEGQNVTLSCEQNLNHDAMYWYRQDPGQGLRLIYYSQIVNDFQKGDIAEGYSVSREKKESFPLTVTSAQKNPTAFYLCASSYMGYGYTFGSGTRLTVV.

V usage is TRBV20-1 and J usage is TRBJ2-7, with D perhaps assigned TRBD1 or TRBD2 (7 bases each). The CDR3 extends over 15 amino acids. Germline V gene data show CDR1 as DFQATT and CDR2 as SNEGSKA (reference sequence). Trimming left V 3 bases short and J 0 bases short, with 15 bases between. The CDR3 DNA is TGCAGTGCTAGCATCAGGGGGGGGATCTCCTACGAGCAGTACTTC. It is translated as CSASIRGGISYEQYF.

V gene TRBV6-5 combines with J gene TRBJ1-6, with no clear D. The CDR3 extends over 16 amino acids. The germline CDR1 and CDR2 sequences are MNHEY and SVGAGI. V was shortened by 2 bases and J by 3 bases, with 11 bases between the two germline ends. CDR3 in DNA: TGTGCCAGCAGTTACGAGTCGGCGGTCTATAATTCACCCCTCCACTTT. This codes for CASSYESAVYNSPLHF.

The gene calls are TRBV19 and TRBJ1-2, with 8 bases matching TRBD1. CDR3 length: 12 residues. Germline CDR1 and CDR2: LNHDA and SQIVND (reference sequence). V was clipped by 7 bases and J by 8 bases; unmatched bases: 6. The CDR3 here is CASKTGARGYTF. In DNA, the CDR3 is TGTGCCAGTAAGACAGGGGCGCGGGGCTACACCTTC. Filled out from reference TRBV19 and TRBJ1-2, the complete variable domain reads DGGITQSPKYLFRKEGQNVTLSCEQNLNHDAMYWYRQDPGQGLRLIYYSQIVNDFQKGDIAEGYSVSREKKESFPLTVTSAQKNPTAFYLCASKTGARGYTFGSGTRLTVV.

The rearrangement links TRBV11-2 to TRBJ2-7; D is undetermined. Germline values: CDR1 SGHAT, CDR2 FQNNGV. V was trimmed by 0 bases and J by 0 bases, leaving 12 bases between them. CDR3 length: 16 residues. In DNA form, the CDR3 reads TGTGCCAGCAGCTTAGATTTGCTACTAAGCTCCTACGAGCAGTACTTC. It encodes CASSLDLLLSSYEQYF.

This clonotype was found many times. The chain carries TRBV29-1 and TRBJ1-4; D is uncertain. The germline V gene has CDR1 SQVTM and CDR2 ANQGSEA. V shed 4 bases and J shed 6 bases, with 9 bases lying between them. The CDR3 spans 12 residues. CDR3: CSVVGGDEKLFF. In nucleotides, the CDR3 is TGCAGCGTTGTAGGCGGGGATGAAAAACTGTTTTTT. Full variable domain (outside the CDR3, taken from reference TRBV29-1 and TRBJ1-4): SAVISQKPSRDICQRGTSLTIQCQVDSQVTMMFWYRQQPGQSLTLIATANQGSEATYESGFVIDKFPISRPNLTFSTLTVSNMSPEDSSIYLCSVVGGDEKLFFGSGTQLSVL.

The chain is built from TRBV7-2 and TRBJ1-1, with D hard to call. Trimming left V 4 bases short and J 6 bases short, with 12 bases between. The V gene's germline CDR1 is SGHTA and CDR2 FQGNSA. The CDR3 length is 13 residues. The CDR3 sequence is CASSWRRVSEAFF. Here the CDR3 DNA reads TGTGCCAGCAGCTGGCGGCGGGTATCTGAAGCTTTCTTT.

This clonotype was seen ten or more times. The gene calls are TRBV2 and TRBJ1-1, with D perhaps TRBD1 (5 bases). Germline CDR1 and CDR2: SNHLY and FYNNEI. The CDR3 runs 15 residues. Trimming pared 7 bases from V and 1 base from J, leaving 16 bases between. The CDR3 region is CASKPGDRRNTEAFF. The CDR3 DNA follows: TGTGCCAGCAAACCGGGAGACAGACGGAACACTGAAGCTTTCTTT.

V gene TRBV2 combines with J gene TRBJ1-2; 9 bases agree with TRBD1. This CDR3 region has 15 residues. Germline assignment: CDR1 SNHLY and CDR2 FYNNEI. Unmatched junction bases numbered 11, after V lost 6 bases and J lost 6 bases. The CDR3 nucleotides are TGTGCCAGCAGGGACACCGGGACAGGGATCGATGGCTACACCTTC. This translates into CASRDTGTGIDGYTF. Using reference TRBV2 and TRBJ1-2 for the parts outside the CDR3, the full variable domain is EPEVTQTPSHQVTQMGQEVILRCVPISNHLYFYWYRQILGQKVEFLVSFYNNEISEKSEIFDDQFSVERPDGSNFTLKIRSTKLEDSAMYFCASRDTGTGIDGYTFGSGTRLTVV.

This clonotype turned up a few times. An end of the junction differs from the germline gene, which may be a read error. The chain links TRBV10-3 to TRBJ2-7, with TRBD2 matching 11 bases. This CDR3 spans 16 amino acids. Germline CDR1 ENHRY, CDR2 SYGVKD. CDR3 nucleotide sequence: TGTGCCAGCAGTGAGCTAGCGGGAGGAATTATGTACGAGCAGTACTTC. This translates into CASSELAGGIMYEQYF.

This clonotype was seen a few times. The chain employs TRBV5-1 and TRBJ2-7, with D perhaps TRBD2 (6 bases). Trimming took 4 bases from V and 2 from J, leaving 16 bases between them. This CDR3 is built from 15 residues. Germline V gene data show CDR1 as SGHRS and CDR2 as YFSETQ. In nucleotides, the CDR3 is TGCGCCAGCAGCCCGGCGGGGAGCAACCCCTACGAGCAGTACTTC. Protein sequence: CASSPAGSNPYEQYF.